The clone carrying this TCR beta chain was found many times. Amplification of TCR beta CDR3 regions used RNA as the template. During a first-round RT-PCR of the TCR CDR3, the HTBI primer set was used. TCRdb processed the multiplex PCR reads anew with MiXCR; each CDR3 protein has one entry. Of roughly 720,000 distinct CDR3 sequences in the sample, 17% are singletons; the top ten hold roughly a sixth. The data derive from a study of T cells in Graves' hyperthyroidism and ophthalmopathy. Orbital computed tomography, thyroid ultrasound, serum thyroxine and TRAb, and clinical symptoms together informed the diagnoses. PBMCs were derived from 7.5 to 10 ml fresh peripheral blood. The CDR3 consists of 15 residues. The V gene lost 3 bases and the J gene lost 5 bases, with 14 bases spanning the gap.

Sequencing was performed on blood. V usage is TRBV12-3 or TRBV12-4 and J usage is TRBJ2-1; the D gene is possibly TRBD1 (6 bases). This clonotype originated in a man aged 45-65 years with Graves' hyperthyroidism. The CDR3, as DNA: TGTGCCAGCAGTTTCTTGAAAGGGGGAGACAATGAGCAGTTCTTC. It yields the protein CASSFLKGGDNEQFF.